This T cell receptor (beta chain) was retrieved from a study of shared clonotypes between healthy human individuals. Study context: A couple of women and a few men aged 18 to 49 made up the donors. General observations from the study: Estimated clonotype richness was generally higher in naive than memory subsets.

About this clone: Its antigen is not identified.

The CDR3 contains 12 residues. The V gene lost 4 bases and the J gene lost 10 bases, with 13 bases spanning the gap. Germline CDR1 reads SGHNT; CDR2 reads YYREEE (reference sequence). Clones were sequenced by immunoSEQ multiplex PCR, and TCRdb holds only the in-frame ones, with some missing. Among 950,000 to 1,200,000 clones listed, approximately 80% were seen once. Healthy HIV-negative adults without recent acute infections or vaccinations served as donors. It was into CD45RA+ naive and CD45RA-negative memory subsets that the CD4+ cells were split. The V call is TRBV5-4, the J call TRBJ2-3; TRBD1 or TRBD2 may be the D gene (5 bases each). Input material: memory CD4+ T cells from PBMCs. The subset: CD45RA-negative fraction. The clonotype was recovered from a man between 18 and 35 years old in good health. Some clones in this sample may be carry-over from other donors' samples. The CDR3 bases are TGTGCCAGCAGCCCCGGGGCTGATGCGCAGTATTTT. It codes for CASSPGADAQYF. Filled out from reference TRBV5-4 and TRBJ2-3, the complete variable domain reads ETGVTQSPTHLIKTRGQQVTLRCSSQSGHNTVSWYQQALGQGPQFIFQYYREEENGRGNFPPRFSGLQFPNYSSELNVNALELDDSALYLCASSPGADAQYFGPGTRLTVL.